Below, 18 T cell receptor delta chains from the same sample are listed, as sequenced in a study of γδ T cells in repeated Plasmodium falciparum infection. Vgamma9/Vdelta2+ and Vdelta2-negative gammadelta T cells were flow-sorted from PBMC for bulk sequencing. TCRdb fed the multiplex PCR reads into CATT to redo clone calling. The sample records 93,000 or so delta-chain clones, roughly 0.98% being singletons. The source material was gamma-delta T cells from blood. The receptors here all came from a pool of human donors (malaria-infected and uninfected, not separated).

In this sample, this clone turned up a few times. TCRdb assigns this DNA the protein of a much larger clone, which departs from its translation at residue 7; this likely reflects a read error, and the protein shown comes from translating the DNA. The chain's CDR3 is CAYRSVTFVKGDLLGDTGNTDKLIF. CDR3 DNA: TGTGCTTATAGGAGCGTTACCTTCGTCAAAGGCGACCTCCTGGGGGATACGGGGAACACCGATAAACTCATCTTT. The rearrangement joins TRAV38-2/DV8 to TRDJ1, with 12 bases that match TRDD3. The germline CDR1 and CDR2 sequences are TSESDYY and QEAYKQQN. V lost 0 bases and J lost 0; bases outside the gene matches: 27. CDR3 length: 25 residues.

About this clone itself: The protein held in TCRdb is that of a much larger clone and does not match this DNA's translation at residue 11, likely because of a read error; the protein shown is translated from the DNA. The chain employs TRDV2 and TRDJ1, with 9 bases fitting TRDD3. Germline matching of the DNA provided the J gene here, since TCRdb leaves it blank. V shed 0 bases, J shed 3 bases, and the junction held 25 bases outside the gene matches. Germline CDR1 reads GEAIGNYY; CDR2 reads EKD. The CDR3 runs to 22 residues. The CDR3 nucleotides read TGTGCCTGTGACACCATCGAGGCTGGGGGATCCCGCCCTAGGTCCCCTTCCGATAAACTCATCTTT. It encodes CACDTIEAGGSRPRSPSDKLIF.

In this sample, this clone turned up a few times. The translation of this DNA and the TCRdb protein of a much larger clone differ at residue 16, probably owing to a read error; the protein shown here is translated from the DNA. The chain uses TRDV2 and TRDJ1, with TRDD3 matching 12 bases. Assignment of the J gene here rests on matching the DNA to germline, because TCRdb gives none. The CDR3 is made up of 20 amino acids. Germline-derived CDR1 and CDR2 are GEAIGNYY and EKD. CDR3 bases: TGTGCCTGTGACACCGTTTCCTACGATTTTGTACTGGGGGATACCGGTAAACTCATCTTT. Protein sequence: CACDTVSYDFVLGDTGKLIF.

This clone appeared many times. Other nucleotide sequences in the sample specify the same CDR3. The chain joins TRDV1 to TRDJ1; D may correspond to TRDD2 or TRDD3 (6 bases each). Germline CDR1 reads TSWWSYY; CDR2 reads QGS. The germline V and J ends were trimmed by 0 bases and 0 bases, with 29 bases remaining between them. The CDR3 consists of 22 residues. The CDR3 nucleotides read TGTGCTCTTGGGGAACTGGGGAAGGGCGTCCTACCTGGGGATGGGTACACCGATAAACTCATCTTT. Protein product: CALGELGKGVLPGDGYTDKLIF.

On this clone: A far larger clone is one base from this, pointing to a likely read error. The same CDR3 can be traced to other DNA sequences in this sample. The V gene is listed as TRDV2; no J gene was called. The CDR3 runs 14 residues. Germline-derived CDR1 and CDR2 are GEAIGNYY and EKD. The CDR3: CACDTAAITDKLIF. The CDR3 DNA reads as TGTGCCTGTGACACGGCTGCGATCACCGATAAACTCATCTTC.

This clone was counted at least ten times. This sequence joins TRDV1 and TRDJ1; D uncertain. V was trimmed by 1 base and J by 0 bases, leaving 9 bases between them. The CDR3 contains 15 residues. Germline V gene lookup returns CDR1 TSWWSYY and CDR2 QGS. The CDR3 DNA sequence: TGTGCTCTTGGGGAACCCCGGTCCCACACCGATAAACTCATCTTT. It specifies CALGEPRSHTDKLIF.

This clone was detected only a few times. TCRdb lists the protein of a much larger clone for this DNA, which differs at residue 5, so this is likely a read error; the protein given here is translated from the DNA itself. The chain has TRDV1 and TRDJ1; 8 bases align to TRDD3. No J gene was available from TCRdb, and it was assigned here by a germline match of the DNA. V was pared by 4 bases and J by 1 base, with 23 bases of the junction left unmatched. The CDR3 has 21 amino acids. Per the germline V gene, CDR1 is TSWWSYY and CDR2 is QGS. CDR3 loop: CALGGLRTYNRTGGCTDKLIF. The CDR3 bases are TGTGCTCTTGGGGGACTAAGGACCTACAACCGAACTGGGGGTTGCACCGATAAACTCATCTTT.

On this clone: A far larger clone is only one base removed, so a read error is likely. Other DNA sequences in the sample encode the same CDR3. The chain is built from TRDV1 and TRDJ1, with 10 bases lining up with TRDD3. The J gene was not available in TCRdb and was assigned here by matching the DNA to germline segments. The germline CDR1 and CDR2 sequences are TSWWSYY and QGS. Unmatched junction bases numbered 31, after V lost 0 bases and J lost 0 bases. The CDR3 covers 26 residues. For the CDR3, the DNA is TGTGCTCTTGGGGAACTAGAGGCCTACAAGGCCCGCCGTGGTTGGGGGATACTGGCGGACACCGATAAACTCATCTTT. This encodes CALGELEAYKARRGWGILADTDKLIF.

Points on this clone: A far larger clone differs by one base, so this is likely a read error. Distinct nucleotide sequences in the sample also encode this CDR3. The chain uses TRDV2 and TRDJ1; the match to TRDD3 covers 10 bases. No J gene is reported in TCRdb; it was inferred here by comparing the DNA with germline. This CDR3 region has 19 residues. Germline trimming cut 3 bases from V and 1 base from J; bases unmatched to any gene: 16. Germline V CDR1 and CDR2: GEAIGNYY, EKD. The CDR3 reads CACDPLTGGYASFTDKLIF. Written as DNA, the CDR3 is TGTGCCTGTGACCCTTTGACCGGGGGATACGCGTCTTTCACCGATAAACTCATCTTT.

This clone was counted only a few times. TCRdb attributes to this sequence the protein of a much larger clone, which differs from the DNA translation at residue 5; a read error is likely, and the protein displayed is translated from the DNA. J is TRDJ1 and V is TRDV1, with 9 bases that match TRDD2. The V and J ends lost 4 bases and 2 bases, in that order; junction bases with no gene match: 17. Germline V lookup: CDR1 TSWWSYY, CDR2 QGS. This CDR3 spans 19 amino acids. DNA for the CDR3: TGTGCTCTTGGGGGTCCCTTCCTACGTAGGTGGGGGAGAACCGATAAACTCATCTTT. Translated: CALGGPFLRRWGRTDKLIF.

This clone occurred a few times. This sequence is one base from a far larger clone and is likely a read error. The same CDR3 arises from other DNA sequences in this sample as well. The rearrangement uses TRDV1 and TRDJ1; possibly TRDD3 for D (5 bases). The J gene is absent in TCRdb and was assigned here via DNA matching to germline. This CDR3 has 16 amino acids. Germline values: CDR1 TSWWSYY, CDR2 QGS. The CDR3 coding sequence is TGCGCTCTTGGGGAACAAGCCAACGGGGACACCGATAAACTCATCTTT. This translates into CALGEQANGDTDKLIF.

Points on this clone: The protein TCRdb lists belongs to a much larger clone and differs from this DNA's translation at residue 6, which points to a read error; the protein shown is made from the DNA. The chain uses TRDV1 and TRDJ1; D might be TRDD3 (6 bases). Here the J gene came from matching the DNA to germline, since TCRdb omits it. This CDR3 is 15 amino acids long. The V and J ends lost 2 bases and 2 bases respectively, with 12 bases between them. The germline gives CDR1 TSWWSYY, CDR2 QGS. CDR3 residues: CALGEEEDTTDKLIF. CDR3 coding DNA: TGTGCTCTTGGGGAAGAAGAGGATACAACCGATAAACTCATCTTT.

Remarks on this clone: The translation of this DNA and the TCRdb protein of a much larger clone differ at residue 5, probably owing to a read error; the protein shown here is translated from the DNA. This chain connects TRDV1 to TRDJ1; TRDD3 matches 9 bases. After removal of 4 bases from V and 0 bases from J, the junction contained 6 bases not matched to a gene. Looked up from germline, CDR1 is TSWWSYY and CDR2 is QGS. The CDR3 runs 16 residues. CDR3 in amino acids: CALGAPGIRNTDKLIF. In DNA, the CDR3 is TGTGCTCTTGGGGCACCGGGGATACGGAACACCGATAAACTCATCTTT.

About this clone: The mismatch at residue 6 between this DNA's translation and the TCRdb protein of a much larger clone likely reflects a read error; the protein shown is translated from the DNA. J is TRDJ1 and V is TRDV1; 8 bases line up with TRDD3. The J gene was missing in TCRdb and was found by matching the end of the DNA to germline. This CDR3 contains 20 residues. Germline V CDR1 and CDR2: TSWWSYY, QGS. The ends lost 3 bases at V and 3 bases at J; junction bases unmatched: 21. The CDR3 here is CALGDPYWGSTGVWPDKLIF. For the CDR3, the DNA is TGTGCTCTTGGGGATCCGTACTGGGGGTCCACCGGAGTCTGGCCCGATAAACTCATCTTT.

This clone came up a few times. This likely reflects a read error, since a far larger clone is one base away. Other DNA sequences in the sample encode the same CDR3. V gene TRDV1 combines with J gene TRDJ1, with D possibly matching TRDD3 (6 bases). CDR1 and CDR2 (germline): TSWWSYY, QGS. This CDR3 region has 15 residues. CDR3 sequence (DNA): TGTGCCCTTGGGTCCACTTACCCGCTGGGGGATAAACTCATCTTT. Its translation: CALGSTYPLGDKLIF.

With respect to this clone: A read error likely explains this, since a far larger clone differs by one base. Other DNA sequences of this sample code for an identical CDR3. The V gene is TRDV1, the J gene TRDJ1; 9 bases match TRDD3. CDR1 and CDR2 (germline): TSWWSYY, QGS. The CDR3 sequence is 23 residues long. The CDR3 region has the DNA TGCGCTCTTGGGGAACTTGACCTACCCTGGGGGATCGTACCTCCTTTGTCCACCGATAAACTCATCTTT. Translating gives CALGELDLPWGIVPPLSTDKLIF.

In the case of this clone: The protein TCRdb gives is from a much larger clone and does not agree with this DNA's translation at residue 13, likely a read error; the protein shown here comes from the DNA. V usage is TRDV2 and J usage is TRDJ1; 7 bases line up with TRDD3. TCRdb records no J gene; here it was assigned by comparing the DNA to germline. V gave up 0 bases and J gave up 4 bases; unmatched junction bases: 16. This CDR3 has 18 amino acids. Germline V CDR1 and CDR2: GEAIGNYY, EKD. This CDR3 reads CACDTVVNRNGGDDKLIF. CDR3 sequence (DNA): TGTGCCTGTGACACCGTGGTTAATAGGAATGGGGGAGACGATAAACTCATCTTT.

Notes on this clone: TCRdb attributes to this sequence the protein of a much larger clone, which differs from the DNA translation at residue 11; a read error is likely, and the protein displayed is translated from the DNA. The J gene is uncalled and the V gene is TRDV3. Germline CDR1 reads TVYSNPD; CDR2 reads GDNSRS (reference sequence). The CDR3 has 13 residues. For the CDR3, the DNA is TGTGCCTTTCGGCGCGACTACACCGATAAATTCATCTTT. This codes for CAFRRDYTDKFIF.